Listed here are 22 T cell receptor beta chains from one sample, sequenced in a study of blood T cell repertoires in COVID-19. The method was immunoSEQ multiplex PCR; TCRdb's version includes in-frame clones alone and lacks a portion of them. The data contain hundreds of thousands of clones, approximately 81% of them seen just once; the ten biggest clones take up under 3%. The source material was PBMCs or T cells enriched from blood (not recorded which). These receptors came from a woman aged 45-65 years who had recovered from COVID-19.

This clone is a singleton in its sample. This may come from a read error, since a much larger clone is one base off. J is TRBJ2-3 and V is TRBV14, with D unclear. CDR1 and CDR2 from the germline V gene are SGHDN and FVKESK. Trimming removed 4 bases at V and 2 bases at J, with 4 bases between. The CDR3 is made up of 12 amino acids. Here the CDR3 reads CASSLFTDTQYF. Here the CDR3 DNA reads TGTGCCAGCAGCCTCTTCACAGATACGCAGTATTTT.

The chain recombines TRBV7-9 with TRBJ2-2; 9 bases are shared with TRBD1. This CDR3 has 13 amino acids. Germline-derived CDR1 and CDR2 are SEHNR and FQNEAQ (reference sequence). J was trimmed by 8 bases and V by 5 bases; bases with no gene match: 3. CDR3 region: CASSGTGSGELFF. CDR3 DNA: TGTGCCAGCAGCGGGACAGGGAGTGGGGAGCTGTTTTTT. The whole variable domain, filled in from reference TRBV7-9 and TRBJ2-2, reads DTGVSQNPRHKITKRGQNVTFRCDPISEHNRLYWYRQTLGQGPEFLTYFQNEAQLEKSRLLSDRFSAERPKGSFSTLEIQRTEQGDSAMYLCASSGTGSGELFFGEGSRLTVL.

The CDR3, as DNA: TGTGCCAGCAGGCTGGCAGGCCACACAGATACGCAGTATTTT. It yields the protein CASRLAGHTDTQYF. This chain links TRBV2 with TRBJ2-3; no definite D call. The CDR3 is 14 residues long. CDR1 and CDR2 (germline): SNHLY, FYNNEI. V gave up 6 bases and J gave up 2 bases, with 12 bases separating them.

The rearrangement links TRBV9 to TRBJ1-1; D perhaps matches TRBD1 (5 bases). V gave up 0 bases and J gave up 1 base, with 7 bases separating them. Per germline, CDR1 SGDLS and CDR2 YYNGEE. This CDR3 comprises 14 residues. CDR3 DNA sequence: TGTGCCAGCAGCGTAGAACAGGCGAACACTGAAGCTTTCTTT. It translates to CASSVEQANTEAFF.

This clone showed up just once. At one end the junction does not follow the germline gene, possibly because of a read error. The CDR3 bases are TGTGCCAGCAGTTTAGGTGTCAGGGGGGTCCAAGAGACCCAGTACTTC. It codes for CASSLGVRGVQETQYF. The rearrangement uses TRBV11-2 and TRBJ2-5; D perhaps matches TRBD1 (7 bases). There are 16 residues in the CDR3. CDR1 SGHAT and CDR2 FQNNGV come from the germline V gene. The full variable domain, with the rest looked up from reference TRBV11-2 and TRBJ2-5, is EAGVAQSPRYKIIEKRQSVAFWCNPISGHATLYWYQQILGQGPKLLIQFQNNGVVDDSQLPKDRFSAERLKGVDSTLKIQPAKLEDSAVYLCASSLGVRGVQETQYFGPGTRLLVL.

This chain uses TRBV5-6 with TRBJ2-7; no reliable D call. Trimming shortened V by 4 bases and J by 2 bases, and 22 bases separated the two germline ends. Germline CDR1 reads SGHDT; CDR2 reads YYEEEE. The CDR3 consists of 17 residues. DNA of the CDR3: TGTGCCAGCAGCGCCCCACTTGAGGCAGCACTACCCTACGAGCAGTACTTC. Amino acid sequence: CASSAPLEAALPYEQYF.

The genes are TRBV12-5 and TRBJ1-1; D possibly corresponds to TRBD1 (6 bases). Germline V gene sequence: CDR1 LGHNT, CDR2 FRNRAP. The CDR3 totals 14 residues. V was cut by 0 bases and J by 5 bases, with 10 bases left in between. The CDR3 region has the DNA TGTGCTAGTGGTTTGGTAGGGGGGGGAACTGAAGCTTTCTTT. It encodes CASGLVGGGTEAFF.

The chain combines TRBV5-1 with TRBJ2-5; 12 positions agree with TRBD2. The CDR3 consists of 16 residues. Germline V gene data show CDR1 as SGHRS and CDR2 as YFSETQ. V lost 0 bases, J lost 2 bases, and 2 bases stayed unmatched. The CDR3 coding sequence is TGCGCCAGCAGCTTGGTAGGACTAGCGGGGCAAGAGACCCAGTACTTC. This gives the protein CASSLVGLAGQETQYF.

This clone came up a few times. This chain connects TRBV27 to TRBJ1-5; a possible D gene is TRBD1 (6 bases). In germline, CDR1 is MNHEY, CDR2 SMNVEV (reference sequence). Trimming cost V 2 bases and J 1 base, with 24 bases left between them. The CDR3 consists of 20 residues. In DNA form, the CDR3 reads TGTGCCAGCAGTTTAGGTGGTCCACAGGGTCTAGTGTCCAGCAATCAGCCCCAGCATTTT. Translation gives CASSLGGPQGLVSSNQPQHF.

There are a few counts of this clone. V is TRBV6-5 and J is TRBJ1-1; D is undetermined. CDR1 and CDR2 (germline): MNHEY, SVGAGI. The CDR3 contains 16 residues. The ends were cut back, 4 bases at V and 1 base at J, with 16 bases in the middle. CDR3 in DNA: TGTGCCAGCAGTTCAACCCCCCACAGAACGAACACTGAAGCTTTCTTT. Protein product: CASSSTPHRTNTEAFF.

The CDR3 DNA follows: TGCGCCAGCAGCGAGGGACTAGCGGGAGGGAGCTACGAGCAGTACTTC. Translated: CASSEGLAGGSYEQYF. This sequence joins TRBV5-1 and TRBJ2-7; 16 nucleotides line up with TRBD2. With 4 bases clipped from V and 3 bases from J, the junction kept 4 bases outside the gene matches. The germline CDR1 and CDR2 sequences are SGHRS and YFSETQ. The CDR3 covers 16 residues.

The rearrangement uses TRBV19 and TRBJ1-2, with D tentatively TRBD1 (6 bases). This CDR3 has 13 amino acids. Germline loops: CDR1 LNHDA, CDR2 SQIVND (reference sequence). V was trimmed by 9 bases and J by 4 bases, leaving 15 bases between them. CDR3 loop: CASSGGLGYGYTF. The CDR3 DNA sequence: TGTGCCAGCTCGGGGGGGCTCGGCTATGGCTACACCTTC.

This chain uses TRBV27 with TRBJ1-5; 11 nucleotides line up with TRBD1. The V and J ends lost 5 bases and 5 bases, in that order; junction bases with no gene match: 2. This CDR3 has 14 amino acids. Germline-derived CDR1 and CDR2 are MNHEY and SMNVEV (reference sequence). The chain's CDR3 is CASSTDRGHQPQHF. The DNA for the CDR3 is TGTGCCAGCAGTACGGACAGGGGGCATCAGCCCCAGCATTTT.

The table lists this clone with a few counts. J is TRBJ2-1 and V is TRBV27, with 8 bases fitting TRBD2. Germline assignment: CDR1 MNHEY and CDR2 SMNVEV (reference sequence). This CDR3 comprises 15 residues. The V and J ends lost 5 bases and 3 bases, in that order; junction bases with no gene match: 6. The CDR3 sequence: CASSRWGTSYNEQFF. CDR3 nucleotides: TGTGCCAGCAGTCGGTGGGGGACTAGCTACAATGAGCAGTTCTTC.

The chain joins TRBV30 to TRBJ2-7; D is unclear. Germline CDR1 and CDR2: GTSNPN and SVGIG (reference sequence). V dropped 0 bases and J dropped 4 bases, with 10 bases sitting between them. The CDR3 runs to 13 residues. CDR3 in amino acids: CAWSVLGRYEQYF. In nucleotides, the CDR3 is TGTGCCTGGAGTGTACTTGGCAGGTACGAGCAGTACTTC.

The V gene is TRBV7-2, the J gene TRBJ2-7, with TRBD2 matching over 11 bases. The J segment lost 3 bases and the V segment lost 2 bases, leaving 3 bases of the junction unmatched. CDR3 length: 15 residues. Germline V gene sequence: CDR1 SGHTA, CDR2 FQGNSA. The CDR3 DNA reads TGTGCCAGCAGCTTACATACTAGCGGGGGCTACGAGCAGTACTTC. Translation: CASSLHTSGGYEQYF.

V usage is TRBV15 and J usage is TRBJ1-2, with D unclear. Trimming shortened V by 0 bases and J by 8 bases, and 7 bases separated the two germline ends. The germline V gene has CDR1 LNHNV and CDR2 YYDKDF (reference sequence). The CDR3 has 12 residues. This CDR3 is CATSRDSYGYTF. The CDR3 coding sequence is TGTGCCACCAGCAGAGACAGTTACGGCTACACCTTC.

This chain uses TRBV27 with TRBJ2-2, with TRBD2 matching over 8 bases. The CDR3 spans 14 residues. CDR1 is MNHEY and CDR2 is SMNVEV in the germline V gene (reference sequence). The junction had 3 bases not matched to a gene; V was cut back by 4 bases and J by 5 bases. CDR3 nucleotide sequence: TGTGCCAGCAGTTCCCGGGAGGGAACCGGGGAGCTGTTTTTT. Translating it yields CASSSREGTGELFF.

The chain has TRBV6-2 or TRBV6-3 and TRBJ1-5; TRBD1 is a possible D gene (5 bases). The CDR3 has 14 amino acids. Between the trimmed V and J ends, which lost 0 bases and 5 bases, there was a span of 8 bases. The germline CDR1 and CDR2 sequences are MNHEY and SVGEGT. CDR3 sequence: CASSYSGVYQPQHF. CDR3 coding DNA: TGTGCCAGCAGTTACTCAGGGGTTTATCAGCCCCAGCATTTT.

The chain joins TRBV5-4 to TRBJ2-3, with 8 bases lining up with TRBD2. V was clipped by 0 bases and J by 5 bases; unmatched bases: 5. This CDR3 is 15 amino acids long. CDR1 is SGHNT and CDR2 is YYREEE in the germline V gene (reference sequence). CDR3 sequence: CASSLGGTSGDTQYF. CDR3 DNA sequence: TGTGCCAGCAGCTTGGGAGGGACTAGTGGAGATACGCAGTATTTT.

The V call is TRBV6-5, the J call TRBJ1-4, with 10 bases lining up with TRBD1. The V gene's germline CDR1 is MNHEY and CDR2 SVGAGI. This CDR3 contains 15 residues. The trim removed 0 bases at V and 7 bases at J, leaving 2 bases unmatched. The CDR3 spells CASSYSGTGVEKLFF. The CDR3 DNA reads as TGTGCCAGCAGTTACTCCGGGACAGGGGTTGAAAAACTGTTTTTT.

This clone was observed a single time. The V and J genes are TRBV7-9 and TRBJ2-3; TRBD2 aligns across 11 bases. V dropped 4 bases and J dropped 7; count of bases not matched to a gene: 16. Germline CDR1 is SEHNR and CDR2 is FQNEAQ (reference sequence). The CDR3 extends over 18 amino acids. CDR3 nucleotides: TGTGCCAGCAGCTCCACTAGGACCCGACTAGCGGGGACCAATACGCAGTATTTT. Amino acids: CASSSTRTRLAGTNTQYF. The full variable domain, its missing parts supplied by reference TRBV7-9 and TRBJ2-3, is DTGVSQNPRHKITKRGQNVTFRCDPISEHNRLYWYRQTLGQGPEFLTYFQNEAQLEKSRLLSDRFSAERPKGSFSTLEIQRTEQGDSAMYLCASSSTRTRLAGTNTQYFGPGTRLTVL.